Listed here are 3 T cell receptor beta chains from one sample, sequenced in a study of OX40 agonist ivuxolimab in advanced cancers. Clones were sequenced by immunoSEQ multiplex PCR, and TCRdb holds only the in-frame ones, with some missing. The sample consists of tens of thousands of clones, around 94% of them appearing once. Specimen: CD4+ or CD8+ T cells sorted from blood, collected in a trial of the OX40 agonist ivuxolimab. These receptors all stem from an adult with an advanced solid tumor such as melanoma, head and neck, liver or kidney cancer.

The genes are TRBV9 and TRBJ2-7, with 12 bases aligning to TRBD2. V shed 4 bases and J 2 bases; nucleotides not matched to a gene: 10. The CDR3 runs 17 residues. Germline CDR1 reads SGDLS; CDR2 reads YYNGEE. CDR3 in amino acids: CASSPRPLAGGPYEQYF. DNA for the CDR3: TGTGCCAGCAGCCCTCGACCTCTAGCGGGGGGGCCCTACGAGCAGTACTTC.

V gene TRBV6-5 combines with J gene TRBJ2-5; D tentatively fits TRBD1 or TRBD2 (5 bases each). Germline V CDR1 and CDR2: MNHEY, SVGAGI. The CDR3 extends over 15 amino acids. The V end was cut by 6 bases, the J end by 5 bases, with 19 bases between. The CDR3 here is CASRLGTWGKETQYF. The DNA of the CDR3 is TGTGCCAGCAGGCTGGGTACTTGGGGGAAGGAGACCCAGTACTTC.

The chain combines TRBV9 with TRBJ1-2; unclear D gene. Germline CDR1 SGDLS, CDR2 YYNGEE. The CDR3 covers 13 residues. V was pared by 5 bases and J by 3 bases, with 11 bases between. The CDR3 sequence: CASRNPGYYGYTF. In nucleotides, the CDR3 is TGTGCCAGCAGAAACCCGGGTTACTATGGCTACACCTTC.